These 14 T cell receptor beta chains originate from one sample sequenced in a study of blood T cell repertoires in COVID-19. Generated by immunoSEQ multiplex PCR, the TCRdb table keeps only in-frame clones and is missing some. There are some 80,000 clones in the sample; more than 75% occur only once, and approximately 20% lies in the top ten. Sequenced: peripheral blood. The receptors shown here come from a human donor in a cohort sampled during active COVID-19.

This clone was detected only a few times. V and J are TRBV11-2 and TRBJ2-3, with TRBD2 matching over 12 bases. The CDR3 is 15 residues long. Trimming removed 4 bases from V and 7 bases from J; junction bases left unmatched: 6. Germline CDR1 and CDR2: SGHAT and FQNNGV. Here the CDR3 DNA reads TGTGCCAGCAGCTCCGGGACTAGCGGGCGGAATACGCAGTATTTT. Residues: CASSSGTSGRNTQYF. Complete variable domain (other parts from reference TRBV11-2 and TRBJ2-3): EAGVAQSPRYKIIEKRQSVAFWCNPISGHATLYWYQQILGQGPKLLIQFQNNGVVDDSQLPKDRFSAERLKGVDSTLKIQPAKLEDSAVYLCASSSGTSGRNTQYFGPGTRLTVL.

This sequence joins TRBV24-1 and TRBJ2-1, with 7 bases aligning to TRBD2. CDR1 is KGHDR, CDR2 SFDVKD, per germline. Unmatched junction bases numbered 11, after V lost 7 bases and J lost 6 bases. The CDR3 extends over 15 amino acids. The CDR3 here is CATRAWDGGTNEQFF. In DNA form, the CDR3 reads TGTGCCACCAGGGCGTGGGACGGGGGGACCAATGAGCAGTTCTTC.

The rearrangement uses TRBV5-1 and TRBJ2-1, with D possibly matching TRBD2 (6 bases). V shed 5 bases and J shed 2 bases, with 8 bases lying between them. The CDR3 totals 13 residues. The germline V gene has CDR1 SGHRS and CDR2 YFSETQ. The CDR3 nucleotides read TGCGCCAGCAGTCAGCGGGCCTACAATGAGCAGTTCTTC. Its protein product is CASSQRAYNEQFF.

Here the CDR3 DNA reads TGTGCCAGCAGTGAGCCGACAGGGGGCTGGTATGGCTACACCTTC. It translates to CASSEPTGGWYGYTF. The chain links TRBV6-1 to TRBJ1-2; the match to TRBD1 covers 10 bases. Looked up from germline, CDR1 is MNHNS and CDR2 is SASEGT. CDR3 length: 15 amino acids. Trimming cost V 3 bases and J 5 bases; bases outside gene matches: 6.

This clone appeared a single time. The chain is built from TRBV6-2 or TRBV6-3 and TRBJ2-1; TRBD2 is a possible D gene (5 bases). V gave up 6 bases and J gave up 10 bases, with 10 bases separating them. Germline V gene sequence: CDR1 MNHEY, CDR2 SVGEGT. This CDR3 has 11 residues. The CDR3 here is CASSVGAEQFF. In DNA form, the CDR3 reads TGTGCCAGCAGCGTGGGAGCGGAGCAGTTCTTC.

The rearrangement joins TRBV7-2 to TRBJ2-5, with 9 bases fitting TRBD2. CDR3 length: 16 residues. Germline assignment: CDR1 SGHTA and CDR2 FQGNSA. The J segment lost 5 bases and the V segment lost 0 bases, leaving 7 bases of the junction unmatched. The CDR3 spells CASSLAAGGGRETQYF. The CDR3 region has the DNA TGTGCCAGCAGCTTAGCTGCGGGGGGGGGCCGGGAGACCCAGTACTTC.

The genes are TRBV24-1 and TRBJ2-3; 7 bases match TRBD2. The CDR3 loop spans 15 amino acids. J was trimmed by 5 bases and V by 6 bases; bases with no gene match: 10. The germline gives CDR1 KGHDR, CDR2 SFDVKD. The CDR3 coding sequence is TGTGCCACCAGTCCAGCCTCAGCGGGGTTAGATACGCAGTATTTT. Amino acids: CATSPASAGLDTQYF.

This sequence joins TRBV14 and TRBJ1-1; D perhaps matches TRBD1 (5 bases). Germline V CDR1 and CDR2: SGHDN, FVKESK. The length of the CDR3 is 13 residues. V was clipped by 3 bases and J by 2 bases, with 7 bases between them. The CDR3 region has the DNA TGTGCCAGCAGCCAGGACATTAACACTGAAGCTTTCTTT. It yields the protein CASSQDINTEAFF.

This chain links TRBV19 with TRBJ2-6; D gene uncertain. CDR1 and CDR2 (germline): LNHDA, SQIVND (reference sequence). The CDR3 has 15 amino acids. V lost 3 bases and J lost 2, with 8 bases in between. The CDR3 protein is CASSIRSPGANVLTF. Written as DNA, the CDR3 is TGTGCCAGTAGTATCCGGTCTCCTGGGGCCAACGTCCTGACTTTC.

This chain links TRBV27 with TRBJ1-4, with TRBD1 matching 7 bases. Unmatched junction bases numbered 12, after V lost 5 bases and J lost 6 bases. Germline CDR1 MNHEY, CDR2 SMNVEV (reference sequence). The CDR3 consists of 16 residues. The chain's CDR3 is CASSPTQDRADEKLFF. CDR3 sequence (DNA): TGTGCCAGCAGTCCAACCCAAGACAGGGCCGATGAAAAACTGTTTTTT.

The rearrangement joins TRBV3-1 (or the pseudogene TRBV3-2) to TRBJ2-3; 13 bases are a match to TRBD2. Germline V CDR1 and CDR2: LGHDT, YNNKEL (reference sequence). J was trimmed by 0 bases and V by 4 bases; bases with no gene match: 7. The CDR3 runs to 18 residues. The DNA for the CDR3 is TGTGCCAGCAGCCCAAGCGTGGGACTAGCGGGGAGCACAGATACGCAGTATTTT. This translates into CASSPSVGLAGSTDTQYF.

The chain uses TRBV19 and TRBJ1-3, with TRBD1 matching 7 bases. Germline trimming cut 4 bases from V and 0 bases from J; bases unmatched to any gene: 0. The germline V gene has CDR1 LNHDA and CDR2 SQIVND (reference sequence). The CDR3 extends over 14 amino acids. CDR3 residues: CASSTGGSGNTIYF. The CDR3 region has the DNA TGTGCCAGTAGTACAGGGGGCTCTGGAAACACCATATATTTT.

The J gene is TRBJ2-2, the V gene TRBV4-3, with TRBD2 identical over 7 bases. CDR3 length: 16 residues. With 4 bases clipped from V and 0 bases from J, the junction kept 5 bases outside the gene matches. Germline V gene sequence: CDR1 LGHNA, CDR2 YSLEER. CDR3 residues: CASSRETSTNTGELFF. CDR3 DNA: TGCGCCAGCAGCCGGGAGACTAGCACGAACACCGGGGAGCTGTTTTTT.

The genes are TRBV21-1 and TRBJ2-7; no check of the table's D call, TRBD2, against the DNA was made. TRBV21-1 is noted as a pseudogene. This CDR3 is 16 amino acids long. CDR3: CASSKWGGVPRREQYF. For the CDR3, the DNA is TGTGCCAGCAGCAAATGGGGCGGGGTACCCCGAAGGGAGCAGTACTTC.